This TCR beta chain derives from a study of vaccination and CD4 T cells after COVID-19 (dated by TCRdb to 2021 to 2024). About the investigation overall: The convalescent cohort included six males and four females, with two Hispanic individuals, seven Caucasians, two Asians and one multiracial person. The spike-specific CD4+ TCR repertoire was compared before and after mRNA vaccination in fewer than eleven COVID-19 convalescent patients and a few infection-naive healthy vaccine recipients. The cultures were stimulated with overlapping spike peptide pools from SARS-CoV-2 and from the common cold coronaviruses HCoV-NL63, HCoV-OC43 and HCoV-229E. Post-vaccine blood samples were obtained a median of around 74 days after the second vaccine dose, with a range of about 12 to 241 days. Post-COVID blood samples were collected from convalescent patients a median of approximately 100 days after diagnosis, with a range of roughly 35 to 161 days. Participants received two doses of either the Pfizer-BioNTech BNT162b2 vaccine (n=8) or the Moderna mRNA-1273 vaccine (n=2). Control cultures used a CEFX viral epitope pool as positive control, an HIV-1 Nef peptide pool as negative control, or no peptide. Summary of the overall study and its limitations: Of the vaccine-specific clones in convalescent patients, 304 of 307, or nearly all, reacted only to SARS-CoV-2 spike and did not cross-react with common cold coronaviruses. The median number of SARS-CoV-2-reactive clonotypes rose from fewer than 25 after infection to a few dozen after vaccination, but the change was not significant. Among the post-vaccine SARS-CoV-2-reactive clones in convalescent patients, a median around 90% showed up only after vaccination, which suggests vaccine-specific priming. Only a relatively small number of convalescent patients were included in the study, and early timepoints following natural infection were not analyzed.

Library preparation used PCR. At the Johns Hopkins FTIC core, DNA from the cultured CD4+ T cells underwent TCR sequencing with the Oncomine TCR Beta short-read assay. The QIAamp micro DNA kit was used to extract genomic DNA from the cultured CD4+ T cells. The Oncomine TCR Beta libraries from cultured CD4+ T cells were pooled using unique dual indexes and then sequenced on an Illumina iSeq 100. Concerning the study's data processing: Non-productive sequences were filtered out, and CDR3s that did not start with C, did not end with F or W, or were shorter than 7 amino acids were discarded. The MANAFEST web application identified antigen-specific clonotypes by comparing peptide-stimulated wells against reference wells and other culture wells. Positive clones required FDR below 0.05, an odds ratio above 5, and productive frequency above 0.1% in at least two of three replicate wells. A clonotype counted as cross-reactive if it showed significant expansion both in the SARS-CoV-2 spike wells and in at least one common cold coronavirus spike condition. CDR3 homology was assessed with Levenshtein distances (stringdist) and unrooted phylogenetic trees (ape) in R version 3.6.1. The raw public reads went through TCRdb reprocessing: fastp at Q25, MiXCR clone calling, in-frame beta chains kept. Entries that share a CDR3 protein sequence are merged under the most common genes and DNA. TCRdb assigned the V and J calls; the authors' analysis was not used. Here the sample has roughly 21,000 distinct CDR3 sequences; roughly 60% occur a single time. The ten top clones hold roughly 24% of the sample.

The treatment or condition label corresponds to: approximately 9-day PBMC culture with coronavirus spike peptide pools or control peptides (ViraFEST assay). To expand antigen-specific T cells with peptide pools and then pick out the expanded clonotypes through TCR sequencing, the study relied on the ViraFEST assay. Healthy vaccine recipients had no prior SARS-CoV-2 infection, confirmed by negative nucleocapsid antibody tests before and after vaccination. Each well held 2.2 million or so PBMCs cultured with about 9.8 ug/ml peptide pools in IMDM containing roughly 4.7% human AB serum and 10 IU/ml IL-2. Half of the culture medium was replaced with fresh IL-2-containing medium on days 3 and 7. Once the cells had been in culture for less than 12 days, the EasySep CD4+ T cell isolation kit was used to isolate CD4+ T cells by negative selection. Ficoll-Paque Plus gradient centrifugation was used to isolate PBMCs from whole blood, and the isolated PBMCs were then either used fresh or cryopreserved at -140C. Culture conditions were generally each tested in triplicate wells.

Sequences DFQATT (CDR1) and SNEGSKA (CDR2) are obtained from the germline V gene (reference sequence). V lost 7 bases and J lost 1 base; the stretch between them is 15 bases long. The CDR3 starts with the cysteine, ends with the phenylalanine, and has 14 residues. Here the CDR3 DNA is all that survives: 42 bases in frame from base 1. Comment on this clonotype: No cognate antigen has been identified for it. Base-call qualities are not available, and no considerably larger clone is one nucleotide away.

This chain joins TRBV20-1 to TRBJ2-3, and TRBD2 may be the D gene, going by 5 matching bases. The sample was CD4+ T cells from blood, cultured in vitro, taken before SARS-CoV-2 vaccination. The TCR sequence derives from a human donor who received a COVID-19 vaccine. The CDR3 protein is CSVRARGGTDTQYF. In nucleotides, the sequence is TGCAGTGTCCGGGCCCGGGGAGGCACAGATACGCAGTATTTT.